One sample yielded the 22 T cell receptor beta chains listed below, sequenced in a study of CD4+ T cells in melanoma. Clones were sequenced by immunoSEQ multiplex PCR, and TCRdb holds only the in-frame ones, with some missing. The sample includes about 55,000 clones, 60% to 80% of them seen just once. The sequencing sample was made of tumor tissue. The origin of the receptors is a human donor with melanoma.

The chain has TRBV27 and TRBJ1-1; 9 positions match TRBD1. The trim removed 8 bases at V and 4 bases at J, leaving 11 bases unmatched. This CDR3 has 15 amino acids. Germline V gene data show CDR1 as MNHEY and CDR2 as SMNVEV (reference sequence). The CDR3 is CASGYRGRGFTEAFF. The CDR3 nucleotides are TGTGCCAGCGGCTACAGGGGGCGCGGGTTCACTGAAGCTTTCTTT.

This clone was counted a single time. The chain links TRBV27 to TRBJ2-7; D not certain. CDR1 MNHEY and CDR2 SMNVEV come from the germline V gene (reference sequence). Trimming stripped 0 bases from V and 3 bases from J, with 6 bases between. The CDR3 totals 13 residues. The chain's CDR3 is CASSLSAHYEQYF. For the CDR3, the DNA is TGTGCCAGCAGTTTATCTGCCCACTACGAGCAGTACTTC.

This chain connects TRBV5-5 to TRBJ1-2; no reliable D call. Trimming stripped 0 bases from V and 0 bases from J, with 3 bases between. The CDR3 sequence is 13 residues long. CDR1 and CDR2 (germline): SGHKS, YYEKEE (reference sequence). The CDR3 DNA reads TGTGCCAGCAGCTTGGCGTCTAACTATGGCTACACCTTC. Translating gives CASSLASNYGYTF.

This clone was observed once. The V gene is TRBV10-2, the J gene TRBJ2-2; 8 bases agree with TRBD1. J was trimmed by 4 bases and V by 9 bases; bases with no gene match: 10. The CDR3 consists of 15 residues. Germline loops: CDR1 WSHSY, CDR2 SAAADI. The CDR3 sequence: CASTPGQVSTGELFF. The DNA of the CDR3 is TGCGCCAGTACGCCGGGACAGGTCTCCACCGGGGAGCTGTTTTTT.

The chain carries TRBV6-6 and TRBJ1-6; D is unresolved. There are 16 residues in the CDR3. Germline loops: CDR1 MNHNY, CDR2 SVGAGI (reference sequence). With 0 bases removed from V and 8 bases from J, the gap between germline ends came to 14 bases. CDR3 protein: CASSYSWDFYDSPLHF. The CDR3 DNA is TGTGCCAGCAGTTACTCCTGGGATTTTTATGATTCACCCCTCCACTTT.

This clone came up once. The CDR3 is CASSGGRGRYEQYF. CDR3 coding DNA: TGTGCCAGCAGCGGCGGGCGCGGACGCTACGAGCAGTACTTC. V and J are TRBV7-2 and TRBJ2-7, with D maybe TRBD2 (5 bases). V lost 5 bases, J lost 3 bases, and 14 bases lay in between. This CDR3 has 14 amino acids. From germline, CDR1 is SGHTA and CDR2 FQGNSA.

By frequency in the sample, this clone is medium-sized. The rearrangement uses TRBV30 and TRBJ2-7; D not resolved. The germline gives CDR1 GTSNPN, CDR2 SVGIG (reference sequence). Between the trimmed V and J ends, which lost 5 bases and 2 bases, there was a span of 4 bases. This CDR3 comprises 10 residues. CDR3 nucleotide sequence: TGTGCCTGGGGACCCTACGAGCAGTACTTC. Protein product: CAWGPYEQYF.

By share, this clone ranks as medium-sized. The rearrangement links TRBV29-1 to TRBJ1-2; the D gene is possibly TRBD1 (5 bases). The germline gives CDR1 SQVTM, CDR2 ANQGSEA. This CDR3 region has 15 residues. Between the trimmed V and J ends, which lost 6 bases and 0 bases, there was a span of 17 bases. The CDR3 loop reads CSVKGTAVSNYGYTF. Here the CDR3 DNA reads TGCAGCGTAAAAGGGACCGCAGTTTCTAACTATGGCTACACCTTC.

V gene TRBV18 combines with J gene TRBJ1-3; 8 bases are shared with TRBD1. CDR1 KGHSH and CDR2 LQKENI come from the germline V gene. The V and J ends lost 3 bases and 8 bases, in that order; junction bases with no gene match: 3. The CDR3 covers 13 residues. CDR3 nucleotides: TGTGCCAGCTCACCGACAGGGGAGGACACCATATATTTT. Protein sequence: CASSPTGEDTIYF.

This clone was seen repeatedly, ten times or more. The V call is TRBV2, the J call TRBJ2-3, with D perhaps being TRBD1 or TRBD2 (5 bases each). Germline CDR1 SNHLY, CDR2 FYNNEI. Trimming cost V 1 base and J 4 bases, with 9 bases left between them. The CDR3 length is 14 residues. CDR3 protein: CASSEVGVADTQYF. The CDR3 DNA is TGTGCCAGCAGTGAAGTGGGGGTTGCAGATACGCAGTATTTT.

This chain connects TRBV13 to TRBJ2-5, with TRBD2 identical over 9 bases. The DNA end is a closer match to TRBJ2-7, so the J assignment may be wrong. The germline V gene encodes CDR1 PRHDT and CDR2 FYEKMQ (reference sequence). The CDR3 has 17 amino acids. DNA for the CDR3: TGTGCCAGCAGCCCGGGTACAATCCTAGCGGGACCCTACGAGCAGTACTTC. Translation gives CASSPGTILAGPYEQYF.

This clone was seen a single time. The rearrangement uses TRBV27 and TRBJ2-1; D unclear. The V end was cut by 5 bases, the J end by 9 bases, with 14 bases between. This CDR3 has 13 residues. Germline V gene data show CDR1 as MNHEY and CDR2 as SMNVEV (reference sequence). DNA for the CDR3: TGTGCCAGCAGTGGTAATTCGGACGGTGAGCAGTTCTTC. The encoded protein is CASSGNSDGEQFF.

At least ten counts were recorded for this clone. The rearrangement joins TRBV30 to TRBJ2-7, with D hard to call. The CDR3 runs to 12 residues. In germline, CDR1 is GTSNPN, CDR2 SVGIG (reference sequence). The V end lost 4 bases, the J end lost 4 bases, and 11 bases lay between the germline ends. The CDR3 protein is CAWTSERYEQYF. The CDR3 DNA reads TGTGCCTGGACTTCCGAGAGATACGAGCAGTACTTC.

The rearrangement joins TRBV5-6 to TRBJ1-5, with 10 bases identical to TRBD1. Germline V gene sequence: CDR1 SGHDT, CDR2 YYEEEE. Losses at the gene ends were 2 bases for V and 2 bases for J; bases not matched to a gene: 1. This CDR3 region has 15 residues. The CDR3 region has the DNA TGTGCCAGCAGCTTAGGGACAGGGGGCAATCAGCCCCAGCATTTT. It encodes CASSLGTGGNQPQHF.

The rearrangement links TRBV9 to TRBJ2-6; D gene uncertain. In germline, CDR1 is SGDLS, CDR2 YYNGEE. The CDR3 has 17 amino acids. Trimming left V 3 bases short and J 0 bases short, with 13 bases between. The CDR3 loop reads CASSEDPTHSGANVLTF. CDR3 bases: TGTGCCAGCAGCGAGGACCCTACCCACTCTGGGGCCAACGTCCTGACTTTC.

The rearrangement uses TRBV30 and TRBJ2-7; D ambiguous. The CDR3 has 12 amino acids. Deletions cut 2 bases from V and 3 bases from J, with 8 bases between. Per germline, CDR1 GTSNPN and CDR2 SVGIG (reference sequence). The CDR3, as DNA: TGTGCCTGGAGTTGGTCAAGCTACGAGCAGTACTTC. Amino acids: CAWSWSSYEQYF.

The genes are TRBV9 and TRBJ2-2; D gene uncertain. This CDR3 comprises 13 residues. The V gene's germline CDR1 is SGDLS and CDR2 YYNGEE. V lost 4 bases and J 4 bases, leaving 8 bases between the germline ends. CDR3 DNA: TGTGCCAGCAGCCCCGGTAGCACCGGGGAGCTGTTTTTT. Encoded protein: CASSPGSTGELFF. Complete variable domain (other parts from reference TRBV9 and TRBJ2-2): DSGVTQTPKHLITATGQRVTLRCSPRSGDLSVYWYQQSLDQGLQFLIQYYNGEERAKGNILERFSAQQFPDLHSELNLSSLELGDSALYFCASSPGSTGELFFGEGSRLTVL.

The chain carries TRBV29-1 and TRBJ1-1, with TRBD1 matching 8 bases. CDR1 and CDR2 from the germline V gene are SQVTM and ANQGSEA. CDR3 length: 12 residues. Trimming cost V 7 bases and J 4 bases; bases outside gene matches: 5. The chain's CDR3 is CSGTTGVTEAFF. The CDR3 DNA reads TGCAGCGGAACGACAGGGGTCACTGAAGCTTTCTTT.

The chain combines TRBV4-1 with TRBJ1-4; 11 nucleotides match TRBD1. This CDR3 is 14 amino acids long. V shed 5 bases and J 7 bases; nucleotides not matched to a gene: 3. Germline loops: CDR1 MGHRA, CDR2 YSYEKL. The CDR3 DNA sequence: TGCGCCAGCAGCACCGGGACAGGGGGTGAAAAACTGTTTTTT. Translation: CASSTGTGGEKLFF.

J is TRBJ1-1 and V is TRBV29-1; D perhaps matches TRBD1 (6 bases). Germline V gene data show CDR1 as SQVTM and CDR2 as ANQGSEA. This CDR3 is built from 11 residues. Trimming shortened V by 6 bases and J by 8 bases, and 13 bases separated the two germline ends. The CDR3 bases are TGCAGCGTCGCGGGACACCTGGAAGCTTTCTTT. Residues: CSVAGHLEAFF.

The V call is TRBV5-1, the J call TRBJ2-2; D unresolved. CDR3 length: 13 amino acids. Germline values: CDR1 SGHRS, CDR2 YFSETQ. Trimming stripped 4 bases from V and 0 bases from J, with 4 bases between. This CDR3 is CASSPPNTGELFF. The CDR3 DNA follows: TGCGCCAGCAGCCCACCGAACACCGGGGAGCTGTTTTTT.

This sequence joins TRBV7-9 and TRBJ1-5, with D hard to call. The CDR3 contains 14 residues. Germline V CDR1 and CDR2: SEHNR, FQNEAQ (reference sequence). V was clipped by 6 bases and J by 7 bases, with 16 bases between them. CDR3 residues: CASSQGDSGQPQHF. In DNA form, the CDR3 reads TGTGCCAGCAGTCAAGGAGATTCTGGGCAGCCCCAGCATTTT.